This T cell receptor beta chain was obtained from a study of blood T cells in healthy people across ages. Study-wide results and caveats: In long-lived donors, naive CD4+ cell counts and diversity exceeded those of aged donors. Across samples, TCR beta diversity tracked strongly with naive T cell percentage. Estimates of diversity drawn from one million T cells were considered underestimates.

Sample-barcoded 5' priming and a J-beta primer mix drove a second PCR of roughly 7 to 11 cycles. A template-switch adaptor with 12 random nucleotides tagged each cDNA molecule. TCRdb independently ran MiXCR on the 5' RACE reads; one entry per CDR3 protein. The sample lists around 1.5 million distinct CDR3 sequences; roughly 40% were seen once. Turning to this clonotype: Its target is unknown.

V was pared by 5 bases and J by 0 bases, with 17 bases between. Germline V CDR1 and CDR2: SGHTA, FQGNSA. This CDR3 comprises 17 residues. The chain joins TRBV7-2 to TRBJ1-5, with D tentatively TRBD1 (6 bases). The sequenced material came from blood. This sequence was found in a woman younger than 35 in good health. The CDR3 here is CASSPRGGTPSNQPQHF. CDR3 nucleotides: TGTGCCAGCAGCCCGAGGGGGGGTACACCTAGCAATCAGCCCCAGCATTTT.